The rows below give T cell receptor beta chains drawn from one sample of a study of regulatory T cells in long-lasting Graves disease. TCRdb used MiXCR to reprocess the multiplex PCR reads, holding one entry per CDR3 protein. Among 350,000 to 450,000 distinct CDR3 sequences listed, around 20% were seen once. The material sequenced was peripheral blood mononuclear cells (PBMCs), taken when the disease was refractory, from a patient treated with antithyroid drugs. The receptors derive from a female donor with Graves disease. The CDR3 runs from the conserved cysteine through the conserved F or W. The D gene is left open where the match is weak. A row's size may be missing; if present it is once, few, many or a size class.

J gene: TRBJ2-5
clone size: many
D gene: TRBD2
V gene: TRBV28
CDR3 DNA: TGTGCCAGCAGTGTAGCTAGCGGGAACCTGAGAGGGGAGACCCAGTACTTC
CDR3 protein: CASSVASGNLRGETQYF

J gene: TRBJ2-1
clone size: -
D gene: -
V gene: TRBV6-1
CDR3 DNA: TGTGCCAGCAGTGAACCCAATAACTCCTACAATGAGCAGTTCTTC
CDR3 protein: CASSEPNNSYNEQFF

J gene: TRBJ1-2
clone size: -
D gene: -
V gene: TRBV25-1
CDR3 DNA: TGTGCCAGCTCTCACCCGGGGGGAAACTATGGCTACACCTTC
CDR3 protein: CASSHPGGNYGYTF

J gene: TRBJ2-7
clone size: -
D gene: -
V gene: TRBV15
CDR3 DNA: TGTGCCACCAGCAAGGCGACGGGAGTCTACGAGCAGTACTTC
CDR3 protein: CATSKATGVYEQYF

J gene: TRBJ2-2
clone size: -
D gene: -
V gene: TRBV2
CDR3 DNA: TGTGCCAGCAGTGAACAGGGAGGAATCACCGGGGAGCTGTTTTTT
CDR3 protein: CASSEQGGITGELFF

J gene: TRBJ2-3
clone size: -
D gene: TRBD1
V gene: TRBV3-1
CDR3 DNA: TGTGCCAGCAGCCGAACCGGGACAGACCCCACAGATACGCAGTATTTT
CDR3 protein: CASSRTGTDPTDTQYF

J gene: TRBJ1-1
clone size: many
D gene: -
V gene: TRBV6-1
CDR3 DNA: TGTGCCAGCAGTGCCCCGGGCGGACAGACACGGAACACTGAAGCTTTCTTT
CDR3 protein: CASSAPGGQTRNTEAFF

J gene: TRBJ2-7
clone size: many
D gene: TRBD2
V gene: TRBV6-5
CDR3 DNA: TGTGCCAGCAGTTCCCAGGGACTAGCGGGTGACGAGCAGTACTTC
CDR3 protein: CASSSQGLAGDEQYF

J gene: TRBJ2-7
clone size: -
D gene: TRBD2
V gene: TRBV11-2
CDR3 DNA: TGTGCCAGCAGCATGGGACTAGCGGGAGGGAAAGAGCAGTACTTC
CDR3 protein: CASSMGLAGGKEQYF

J gene: TRBJ2-7
clone size: -
D gene: -
V gene: TRBV18
CDR3 DNA: TGTGCCAGCTCACAGTCGGTGGGAGAAAACGAGCAGTACTTC
CDR3 protein: CASSQSVGENEQYF

J gene: TRBJ2-7
clone size: -
D gene: -
V gene: TRBV7-9
CDR3 DNA: TGTGCCAGCAGCCCGCTATTAGGGGGTACCTACGAGCAGTACTTC
CDR3 protein: CASSPLLGGTYEQYF

J gene: TRBJ2-7
clone size: many
D gene: TRBD1
V gene: TRBV30
CDR3 DNA: TGTGCTTCGGCTTGGGGACAGGGCACCTACGAGCAGTACTTC
CDR3 protein: CASAWGQGTYEQYF

J gene: TRBJ2-7
clone size: -
D gene: -
V gene: TRBV28
CDR3 DNA: TGTGCCAGCAGTTTTGCTCAAATGGGCTACGGGCAGTACTTC
CDR3 protein: CASSFAQMGYGQYF

J gene: TRBJ2-7
clone size: many
D gene: -
V gene: TRBV29-1
CDR3 DNA: TGCAGCCCAACCCCCAGGCAGGGTGTATACGAGCAGTACTTC
CDR3 protein: CSPTPRQGVYEQYF

J gene: TRBJ1-6
clone size: few
D gene: TRBD1
V gene: TRBV20-1
CDR3 DNA: TGCAGTGCTACAGGGACAGGGGGTAGCTCACCCCTCCACTTT
CDR3 protein: CSATGTGGSSPLHF

J gene: TRBJ1-4
clone size: many
D gene: TRBD1
V gene: TRBV15
CDR3 DNA: TGTGCCACCAGCGGAGACAGGGGAGGCACTAATGAAAAACTGTTTTTT
CDR3 protein: CATSGDRGGTNEKLFF

J gene: TRBJ2-2
clone size: many
D gene: -
V gene: TRBV2
CDR3 DNA: TGTGCCAGCGGTGGTAGGGAGCGCACCGGGGAGCTGTTTTTT
CDR3 protein: CASGGRERTGELFF

J gene: TRBJ2-7
clone size: many
D gene: TRBD2
V gene: TRBV2
CDR3 DNA: TGTGCCAGCAGTGGGACTAGCGGGAGCGAGCAGTACTTC
CDR3 protein: CASSGTSGSEQYF

J gene: TRBJ2-5
clone size: few
D gene: -
V gene: TRBV29-1
CDR3 DNA: TGCAGCGTTGAAGTCCCCCCCCCCGACAGTAAAGAGACCCAGTACTTC
CDR3 protein: CSVEVPPPDSKETQYF

J gene: TRBJ2-2
clone size: few
D gene: -
V gene: TRBV29-1
CDR3 DNA: TGCAGCGTTTCTCGGGCCACCGGGGAGCTGTTTTTT
CDR3 protein: CSVSRATGELFF